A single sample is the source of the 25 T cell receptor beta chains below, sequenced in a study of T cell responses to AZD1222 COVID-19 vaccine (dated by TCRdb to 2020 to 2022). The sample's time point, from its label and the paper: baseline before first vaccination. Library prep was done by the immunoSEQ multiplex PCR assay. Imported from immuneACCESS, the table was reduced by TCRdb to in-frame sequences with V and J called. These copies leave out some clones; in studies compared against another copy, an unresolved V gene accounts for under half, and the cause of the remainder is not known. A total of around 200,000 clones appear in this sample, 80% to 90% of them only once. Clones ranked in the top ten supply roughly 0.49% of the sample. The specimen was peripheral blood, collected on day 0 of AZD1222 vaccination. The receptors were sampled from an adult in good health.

The CDR3 sequence is CASSFSGDLSNQPQHF. CDR3 DNA: TGTGCCAGCAGTTTTTCAGGGGACCTGAGCAATCAGCCCCAGCATTTT. The V and J genes are TRBV27 and TRBJ1-5; perhaps TRBD1 as D (6 bases). With 3 bases removed from V and 1 base from J, the gap between germline ends came to 13 bases. The CDR3 extends over 16 amino acids. Germline CDR1 reads MNHEY; CDR2 reads SMNVEV (reference sequence).

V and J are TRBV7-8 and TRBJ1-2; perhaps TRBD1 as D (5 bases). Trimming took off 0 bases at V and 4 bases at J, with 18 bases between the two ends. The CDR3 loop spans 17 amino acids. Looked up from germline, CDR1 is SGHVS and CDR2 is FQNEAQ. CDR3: CASSLALHAGISYGYTF. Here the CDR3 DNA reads TGTGCCAGCAGCTTAGCCCTTCACGCAGGGATCAGCTATGGCTACACCTTC.

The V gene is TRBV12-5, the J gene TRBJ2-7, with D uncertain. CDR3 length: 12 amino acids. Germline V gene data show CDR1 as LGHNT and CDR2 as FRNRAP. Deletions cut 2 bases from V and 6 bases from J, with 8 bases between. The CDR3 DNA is TGTGCTAGTGGTTTGAGTTCCCTCGAGCAGTACTTC. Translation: CASGLSSLEQYF.

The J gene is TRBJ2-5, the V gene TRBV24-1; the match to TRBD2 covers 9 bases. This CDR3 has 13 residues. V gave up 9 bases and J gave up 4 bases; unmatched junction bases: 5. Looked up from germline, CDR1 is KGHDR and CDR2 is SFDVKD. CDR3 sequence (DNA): TGTGCCACCCAACGAGCGGGGGGAGAGACCCAGTACTTC. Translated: CATQRAGGETQYF.

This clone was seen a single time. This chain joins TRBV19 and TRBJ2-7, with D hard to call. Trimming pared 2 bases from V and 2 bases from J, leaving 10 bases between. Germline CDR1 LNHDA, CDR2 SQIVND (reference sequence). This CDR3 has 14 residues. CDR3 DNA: TGTGCCAGTAGTATACAGGAATCTACCTACGAGCAGTACTTC. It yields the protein CASSIQESTYEQYF.

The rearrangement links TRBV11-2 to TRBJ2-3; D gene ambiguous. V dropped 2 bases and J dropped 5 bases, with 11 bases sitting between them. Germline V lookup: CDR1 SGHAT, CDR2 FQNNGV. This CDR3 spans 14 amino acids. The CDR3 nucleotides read TGTGCCAGCAGCTTAAACGCCGAAGGAGATACGCAGTATTTT. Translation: CASSLNAEGDTQYF.

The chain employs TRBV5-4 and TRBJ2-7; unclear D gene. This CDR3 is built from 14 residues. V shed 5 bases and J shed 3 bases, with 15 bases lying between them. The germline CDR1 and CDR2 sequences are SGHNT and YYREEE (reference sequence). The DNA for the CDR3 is TGTGCCAGCAGTCCTAGAAATTCGATCTACGAGCAGTACTTC. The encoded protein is CASSPRNSIYEQYF.

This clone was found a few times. The CDR3 loop is CASSPLSVSNTEAFF. The CDR3 DNA follows: TGTGCCAGCAGTCCCCTCAGCGTTTCGAACACTGAAGCTTTCTTT. The rearrangement links TRBV6-5 to TRBJ1-1; D call uncertain. The ends were cut back, 5 bases at V and 1 base at J, with 14 bases in the middle. Per the germline V gene, CDR1 is MNHEY and CDR2 is SVGAGI. This CDR3 region has 15 residues.

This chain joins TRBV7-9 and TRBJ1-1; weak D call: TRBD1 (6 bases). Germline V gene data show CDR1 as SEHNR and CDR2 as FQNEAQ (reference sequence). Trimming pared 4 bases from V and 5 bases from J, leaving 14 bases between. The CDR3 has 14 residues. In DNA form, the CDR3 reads TGTGCCAGCAGCTCACGAACAGGGTTTACTGAAGCTTTCTTT. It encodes CASSSRTGFTEAFF.

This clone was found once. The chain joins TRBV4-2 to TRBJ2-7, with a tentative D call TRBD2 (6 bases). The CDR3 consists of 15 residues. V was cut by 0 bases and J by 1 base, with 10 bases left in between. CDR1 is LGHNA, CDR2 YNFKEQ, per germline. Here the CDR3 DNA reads TGTGCCAGCAGCCAAGATGGACGGGGGTCCTACGAGCAGTACTTC. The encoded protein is CASSQDGRGSYEQYF.

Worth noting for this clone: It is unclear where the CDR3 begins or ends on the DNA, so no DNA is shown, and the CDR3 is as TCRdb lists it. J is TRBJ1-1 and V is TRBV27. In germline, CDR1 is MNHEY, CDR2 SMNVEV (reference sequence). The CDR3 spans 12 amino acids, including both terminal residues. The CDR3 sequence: CASSSSGTEAFF.

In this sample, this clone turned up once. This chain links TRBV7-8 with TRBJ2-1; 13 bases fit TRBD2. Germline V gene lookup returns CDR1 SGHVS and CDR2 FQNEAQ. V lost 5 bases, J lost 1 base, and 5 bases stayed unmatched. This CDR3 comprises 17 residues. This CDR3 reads CASSLRTSGSSYNEQFF. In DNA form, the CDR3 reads TGTGCCAGCAGCCTTCGGACTAGCGGGAGTTCCTACAATGAGCAGTTCTTC.

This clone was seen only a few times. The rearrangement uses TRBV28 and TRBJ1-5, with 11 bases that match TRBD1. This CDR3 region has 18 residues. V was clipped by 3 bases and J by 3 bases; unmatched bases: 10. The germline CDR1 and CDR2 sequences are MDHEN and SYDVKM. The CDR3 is CASSLIGTGGDNNQPQHF. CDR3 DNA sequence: TGTGCCAGCAGTTTGATCGGGACAGGGGGTGACAACAATCAGCCCCAGCATTTT.

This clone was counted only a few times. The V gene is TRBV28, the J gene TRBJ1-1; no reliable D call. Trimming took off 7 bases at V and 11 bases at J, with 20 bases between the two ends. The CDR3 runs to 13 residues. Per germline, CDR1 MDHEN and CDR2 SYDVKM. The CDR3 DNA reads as TGTGCCAGCACCCTGAGCGGGCCTCGCGGGGCTTTCTTT. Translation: CASTLSGPRGAFF.

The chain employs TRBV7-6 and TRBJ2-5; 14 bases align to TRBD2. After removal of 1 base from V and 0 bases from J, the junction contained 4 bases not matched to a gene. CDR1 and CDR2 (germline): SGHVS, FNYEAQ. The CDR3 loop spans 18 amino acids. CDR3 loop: CASSLGTSGGKYQETQYF. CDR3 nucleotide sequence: TGTGCCAGCAGCTTAGGGACTAGCGGGGGGAAGTACCAAGAGACCCAGTACTTC.

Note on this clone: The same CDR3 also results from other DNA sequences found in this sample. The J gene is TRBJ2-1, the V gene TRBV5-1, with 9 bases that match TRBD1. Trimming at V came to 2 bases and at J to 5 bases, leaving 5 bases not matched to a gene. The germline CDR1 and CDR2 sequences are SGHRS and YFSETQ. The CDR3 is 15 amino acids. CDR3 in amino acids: CASSLNRGLDNEQFF. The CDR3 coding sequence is TGCGCCAGCAGCTTAAACAGGGGGCTCGACAATGAGCAGTTCTTC.

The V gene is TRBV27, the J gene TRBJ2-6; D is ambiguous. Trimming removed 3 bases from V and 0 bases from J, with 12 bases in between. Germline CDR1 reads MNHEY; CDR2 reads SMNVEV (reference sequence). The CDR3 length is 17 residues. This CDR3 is CASSFGQFYSGANVLTF. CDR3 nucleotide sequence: TGTGCCAGCAGTTTCGGCCAGTTCTACTCTGGGGCCAACGTCCTGACTTTC.

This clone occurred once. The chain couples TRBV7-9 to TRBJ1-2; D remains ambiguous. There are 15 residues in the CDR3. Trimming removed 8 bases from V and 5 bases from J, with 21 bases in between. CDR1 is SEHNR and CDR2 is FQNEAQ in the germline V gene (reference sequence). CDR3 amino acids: CASSPEGVPGYGYTF. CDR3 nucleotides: TGTGCCAGCTCCCCAGAGGGAGTTCCTGGGTATGGCTACACCTTC. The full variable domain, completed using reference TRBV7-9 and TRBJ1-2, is DTGVSQNPRHKITKRGQNVTFRCDPISEHNRLYWYRQTLGQGPEFLTYFQNEAQLEKSRLLSDRFSAERPKGSFSTLEIQRTEQGDSAMYLCASSPEGVPGYGYTFGSGTRLTVV.

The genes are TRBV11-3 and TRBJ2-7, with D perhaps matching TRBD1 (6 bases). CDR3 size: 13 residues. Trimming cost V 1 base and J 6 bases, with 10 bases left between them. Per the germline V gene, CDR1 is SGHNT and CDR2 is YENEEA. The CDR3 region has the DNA TGTGCCAGCAGCTTAGGGCCCAGGGGCGAGCAGTACTTC. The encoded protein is CASSLGPRGEQYF.

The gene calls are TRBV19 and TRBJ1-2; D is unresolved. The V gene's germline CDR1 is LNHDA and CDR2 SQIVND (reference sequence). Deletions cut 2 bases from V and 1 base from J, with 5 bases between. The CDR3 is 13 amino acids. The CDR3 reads CASSIQVNYGYTF. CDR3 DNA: TGTGCCAGTAGTATACAAGTTAACTATGGCTACACCTTC.

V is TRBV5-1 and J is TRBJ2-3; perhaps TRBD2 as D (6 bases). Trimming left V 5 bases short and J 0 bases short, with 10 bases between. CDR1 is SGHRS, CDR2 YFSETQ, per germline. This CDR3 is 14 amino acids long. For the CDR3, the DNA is TGCGCCAGCAGACTAGCCCTTAGCACAGATACGCAGTATTTT. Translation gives CASRLALSTDTQYF.

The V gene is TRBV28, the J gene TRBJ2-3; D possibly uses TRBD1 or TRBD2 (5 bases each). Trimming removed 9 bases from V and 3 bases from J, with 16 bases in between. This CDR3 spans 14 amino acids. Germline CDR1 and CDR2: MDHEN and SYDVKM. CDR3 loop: CASQGGGETDTQYF. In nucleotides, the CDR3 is TGTGCCAGTCAGGGTGGGGGAGAAACAGATACGCAGTATTTT.

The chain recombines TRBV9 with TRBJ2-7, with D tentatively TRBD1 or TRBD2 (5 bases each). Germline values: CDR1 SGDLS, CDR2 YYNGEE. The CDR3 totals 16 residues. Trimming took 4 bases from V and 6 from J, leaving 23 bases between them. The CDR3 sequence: CASSPSFSGRGGEQYF. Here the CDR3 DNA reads TGTGCCAGCAGCCCTAGTTTCTCAGGGAGAGGAGGCGAGCAGTACTTC.

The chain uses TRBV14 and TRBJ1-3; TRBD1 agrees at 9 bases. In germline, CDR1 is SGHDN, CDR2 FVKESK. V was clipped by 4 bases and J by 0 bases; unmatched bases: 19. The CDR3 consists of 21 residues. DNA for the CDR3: TGTGCCAGCAGCCCTAACTTCGGACAGGGGACTCGATCCTACTCTGGAAACACCATATATTTT. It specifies CASSPNFGQGTRSYSGNTIYF.

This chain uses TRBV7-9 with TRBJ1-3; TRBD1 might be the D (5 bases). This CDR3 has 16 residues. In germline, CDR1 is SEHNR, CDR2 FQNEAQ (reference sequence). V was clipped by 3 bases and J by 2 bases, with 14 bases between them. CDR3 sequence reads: CASSFLSGIAGNTIYF. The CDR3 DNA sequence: TGTGCCAGCAGCTTCTTGTCAGGGATCGCTGGAAACACCATATATTTT.